These 12 T cell receptor beta chains came from one sample sequenced in a study of OX40 agonist ivuxolimab in advanced cancers. Measured with immunoSEQ multiplex PCR; TCRdb has only the in-frame clones, and not every one. Of 65,000 to 75,000 clones in the sample, about nine tenths are singletons; the top ten hold 1% to 1.2%. Sequences were derived from CD4+ or CD8+ T cells sorted from blood, sampled in a trial of the OX40 agonist ivuxolimab. Receptors originate from an adult with an advanced solid tumor such as melanoma, head and neck, liver or kidney cancer.

The rearrangement uses TRBV7-9 and TRBJ1-1, with D possibly matching TRBD1 (5 bases). This CDR3 has 15 amino acids. Trimming took off 4 bases at V and 1 base at J, with 13 bases between the two ends. The germline CDR1 and CDR2 sequences are SEHNR and FQNEAQ (reference sequence). The CDR3 nucleotides read TGTGCCAGCAGCTCATGGGGGGGTCAGAACACTGAAGCTTTCTTT. Translation: CASSSWGGQNTEAFF.

The V gene is TRBV2, the J gene TRBJ1-5; D remains ambiguous. The CDR3 extends over 14 amino acids. Per the germline V gene, CDR1 is SNHLY and CDR2 is FYNNEI. The V and J ends lost 4 bases and 0 bases respectively, with 7 bases between them. The CDR3 here is CASSVEGSNQPQHF. In DNA, the CDR3 is TGTGCCAGCAGTGTAGAGGGTAGCAATCAGCCCCAGCATTTT.

The chain is built from TRBV6-1 and TRBJ1-6; the D is unclear. V gave up 0 bases and J gave up 6 bases, with 3 bases separating them. CDR1 is MNHNS, CDR2 SASEGT, per germline. This CDR3 region has 13 residues. The CDR3 loop is CASSEAPNSPLHF. The CDR3 nucleotides are TGTGCCAGCAGTGAAGCTCCTAATTCACCCCTCCACTTT.

The rearrangement links TRBV7-2 to TRBJ2-1; D is unresolved. The CDR3 is 14 residues long. Germline values: CDR1 SGHTA, CDR2 FQGNSA. Trimming shortened V by 5 bases and J by 6 bases, and 14 bases separated the two germline ends. The CDR3 DNA follows: TGTGCCAGCAGCCTGAACGGGTGGGCCAATGAGCAGTTCTTC. Amino acid sequence: CASSLNGWANEQFF.

The chain combines TRBV7-2 with TRBJ1-1; D is ambiguous. The CDR3 loop spans 13 amino acids. Trimming removed 3 bases from V and 1 base from J, with 6 bases in between. Germline-derived CDR1 and CDR2 are SGHTA and FQGNSA. CDR3 DNA sequence: TGTGCCAGCAGCTTGACCGGGAACACTGAAGCTTTCTTT. Protein sequence: CASSLTGNTEAFF.

The chain joins TRBV7-9 to TRBJ2-1; 9 nucleotides agree with TRBD2. There are 19 residues in the CDR3. From germline, CDR1 is SEHNR and CDR2 FQNEAQ (reference sequence). With 5 bases clipped from V and 1 base from J, the junction kept 15 bases outside the gene matches. The CDR3 protein is CASSDPLWSSGTSYNEQFF. DNA of the CDR3: TGTGCCAGCAGCGACCCACTATGGTCTAGCGGGACTTCCTACAATGAGCAGTTCTTC.

The V call is TRBV7-2, the J call TRBJ1-1; D call uncertain. This CDR3 has 12 amino acids. V lost 1 base and J lost 11, with 11 bases in between. The V gene's germline CDR1 is SGHTA and CDR2 FQGNSA. DNA of the CDR3: TGTGCCAGCAGCTTAGGGGAGAGACGGGCTTTCTTT. Translating gives CASSLGERRAFF. The full variable domain, rest sourced from reference TRBV7-2 and TRBJ1-1, is GAGVSQSPSNKVTEKGKDVELRCDPISGHTALYWYRQSLGQGLEFLIYFQGNSAPDKSGLPSDRFSAERTGGSVSTLTIQRTQQEDSAVYLCASSLGERRAFFGQGTRLTVV.

The V call is TRBV18, the J call TRBJ1-2, with D perhaps TRBD1 (6 bases). CDR1 and CDR2 (germline): KGHSH, LQKENI. The V gene lost 4 bases and the J gene lost 6 bases, with 12 bases spanning the gap. This CDR3 is built from 13 residues. The CDR3 protein is CASSLQGGDGYTF. The CDR3, as DNA: TGTGCCAGCTCACTACAGGGAGGCGATGGCTACACCTTC.

The rearrangement links TRBV30 to TRBJ2-5; no firm D call. CDR1 is GTSNPN, CDR2 SVGIG, per germline (reference sequence). This CDR3 region has 11 residues. As DNA, the CDR3 is TGTGCTTACACCCTAGGGGAGACCCAGTACTTC. Its protein is CAYTLGETQYF.

The V gene is TRBV7-2, the J gene TRBJ2-6, with D perhaps given as TRBD1 or TRBD2 (5 bases each). Germline assignment: CDR1 SGHTA and CDR2 FQGNSA. With 5 bases removed from V and 0 bases from J, the gap between germline ends came to 14 bases. The CDR3 covers 17 residues. The CDR3 DNA reads as TGTGCCAGCAGCCCCCCGAGAGGGGACTCTGGGGCCAACGTCCTGACTTTC. Its translation: CASSPPRGDSGANVLTF.

The chain combines TRBV30 with TRBJ2-2; 8 bases agree with TRBD2. Unmatched junction bases numbered 15, after V lost 0 bases and J lost 0 bases. Germline V gene sequence: CDR1 GTSNPN, CDR2 SVGIG (reference sequence). The CDR3 length is 20 residues. The CDR3 nucleotides are TGTGCCTGGAGTGTGGGACTAGGACGTCTTTGGGGCCCGAACACCGGGGAGCTGTTTTTT. Its protein product is CAWSVGLGRLWGPNTGELFF. Complete variable domain (other parts from reference TRBV30 and TRBJ2-2): SQTIHQWPATLVQPVGSPLSLECTVEGTSNPNLYWYRQAAGRGLQLLFYSVGIGQISSEVPQNLSASRPQDRQFILSSKKLLLSDSGFYLCAWSVGLGRLWGPNTGELFFGEGSRLTVL.

V usage is TRBV5-6 and J usage is TRBJ2-5, with a possible D match to TRBD1 (5 bases). This CDR3 has 15 residues. The germline V gene has CDR1 SGHDT and CDR2 YYEEEE. The V and J ends lost 3 bases and 4 bases respectively, with 16 bases between them. The CDR3 here is CASSSQGPSLETQYF. Written as DNA, the CDR3 is TGTGCCAGCAGCTCCCAGGGCCCATCATTAGAGACCCAGTACTTC.